These 4 T cell receptor beta chains came from one sample sequenced in a study of Graves' ophthalmopathy and Graves' hyperthyroidism. Investigators amplified TCR beta CDR3 regions from RNA transcripts. Second-round multiplex PCR came after a first-round RT-PCR that employed HTBI primers. From the multiplex PCR reads, TCRdb called clonotypes with MiXCR, one entry per CDR3 protein. There are 350,000 to 450,000 distinct CDR3 sequences in the sample; 20% to 25% occur only once, and roughly 3% lies in the top ten. The sequenced material came from peripheral blood. Source of these receptors: a woman aged 18-35 years with stable Graves' hyperthyroidism.

This clonotype was picked up a small number of times. The chain recombines TRBV2 with TRBJ2-7; 8 positions match TRBD1. The J segment lost 9 bases and the V segment lost 2 bases, leaving 12 bases of the junction unmatched. Per the germline V gene, CDR1 is SNHLY and CDR2 is FYNNEI. The CDR3 consists of 15 residues. As DNA, the CDR3 is TGTGCCAGCAGTGAATTCGCAGGGGGCGGATTGGGGCAGTACTTC. This gives the protein CASSEFAGGGLGQYF.

There are many counts of this clonotype. This chain joins TRBV6-1 and TRBJ2-2; D call uncertain. With 6 bases removed from V and 7 bases from J, the gap between germline ends came to 9 bases. Looked up from germline, CDR1 is MNHNS and CDR2 is SASEGT. CDR3 size: 12 residues. CDR3 residues: CASRRTNGELFF. DNA for the CDR3: TGTGCCAGCAGGAGGACGAACGGGGAGCTGTTTTTT.

This clonotype was found many times. V and J are TRBV24-1 and TRBJ1-1; no firm D call. Trimming took off 4 bases at V and 3 bases at J, with 5 bases between the two ends. The CDR3 spans 12 residues. Germline CDR1 reads KGHDR; CDR2 reads SFDVKD. The CDR3 loop reads CATSDPDTEAFF. The CDR3 DNA sequence: TGTGCCACCAGTGACCCCGACACTGAAGCTTTCTTT.

Ten or more counts support this clonotype. This chain links TRBV30 with TRBJ2-7, with a possible D match to TRBD1 (6 bases). This CDR3 is 12 amino acids long. V lost 3 bases to trimming and J lost 5 bases, with 11 bases between them. Germline V CDR1 and CDR2: GTSNPN, SVGIG (reference sequence). Here the CDR3 reads CAWSDDRNEQYF. In nucleotides, the CDR3 is TGTGCCTGGAGCGATGACAGGAACGAGCAGTACTTC. The full variable domain, in which reference TRBV30 and TRBJ2-7 provide the parts outside the CDR3, is SQTIHQWPATLVQPVGSPLSLECTVEGTSNPNLYWYRQAAGRGLQLLFYSVGIGQISSEVPQNLSASRPQDRQFILSSKKLLLSDSGFYLCAWSDDRNEQYFGPGTRLTVT.